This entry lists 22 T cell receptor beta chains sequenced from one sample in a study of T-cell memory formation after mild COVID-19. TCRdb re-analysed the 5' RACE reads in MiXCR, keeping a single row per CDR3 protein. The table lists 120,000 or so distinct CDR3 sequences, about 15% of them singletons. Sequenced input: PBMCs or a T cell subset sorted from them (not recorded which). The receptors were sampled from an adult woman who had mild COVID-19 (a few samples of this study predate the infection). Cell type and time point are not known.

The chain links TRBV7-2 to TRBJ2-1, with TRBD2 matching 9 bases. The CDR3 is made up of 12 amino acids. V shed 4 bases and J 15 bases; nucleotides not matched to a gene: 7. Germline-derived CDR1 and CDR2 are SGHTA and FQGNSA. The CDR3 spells CASSSSGTYPFF. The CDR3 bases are TGTGCCAGCAGCTCTAGCGGGACATACCCGTTCTTC.

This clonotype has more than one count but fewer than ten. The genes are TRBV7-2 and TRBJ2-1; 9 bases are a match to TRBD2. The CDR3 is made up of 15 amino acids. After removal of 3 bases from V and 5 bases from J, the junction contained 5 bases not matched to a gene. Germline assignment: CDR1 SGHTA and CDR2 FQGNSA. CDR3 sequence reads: CASSFTSGRDNEQFF. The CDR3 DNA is TGTGCCAGCAGCTTCACTAGCGGGCGCGACAATGAGCAGTTCTTC.

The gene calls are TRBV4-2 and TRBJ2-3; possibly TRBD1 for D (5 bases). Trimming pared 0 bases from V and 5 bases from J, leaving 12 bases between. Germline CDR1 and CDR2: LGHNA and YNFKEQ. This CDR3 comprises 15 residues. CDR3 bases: TGTGCCAGCAGCCAAGATGGAAGAGACAGAGATACGCAGTATTTT. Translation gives CASSQDGRDRDTQYF.

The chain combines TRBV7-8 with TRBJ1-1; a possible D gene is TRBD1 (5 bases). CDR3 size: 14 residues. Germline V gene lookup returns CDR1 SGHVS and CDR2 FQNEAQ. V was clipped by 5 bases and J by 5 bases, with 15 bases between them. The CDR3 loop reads CASSGTRGYTEAFF. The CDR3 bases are TGTGCCAGCAGCGGAACTAGGGGCTATACTGAAGCTTTCTTT.

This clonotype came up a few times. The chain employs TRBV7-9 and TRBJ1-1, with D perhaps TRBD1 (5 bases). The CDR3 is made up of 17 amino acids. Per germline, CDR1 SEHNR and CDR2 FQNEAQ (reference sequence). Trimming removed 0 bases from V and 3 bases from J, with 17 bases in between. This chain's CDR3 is CASSLARTGAMDTEAFF. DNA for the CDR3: TGTGCCAGCAGCTTAGCTAGGACCGGGGCGATGGACACTGAAGCTTTCTTT.

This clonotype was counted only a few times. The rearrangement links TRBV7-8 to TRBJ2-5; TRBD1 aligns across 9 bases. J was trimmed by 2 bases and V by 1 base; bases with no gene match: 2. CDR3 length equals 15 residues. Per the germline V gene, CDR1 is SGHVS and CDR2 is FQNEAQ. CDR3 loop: CASSLVGTGQETQYF. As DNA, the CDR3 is TGTGCCAGCAGCTTAGTCGGGACAGGGCAAGAGACCCAGTACTTC.

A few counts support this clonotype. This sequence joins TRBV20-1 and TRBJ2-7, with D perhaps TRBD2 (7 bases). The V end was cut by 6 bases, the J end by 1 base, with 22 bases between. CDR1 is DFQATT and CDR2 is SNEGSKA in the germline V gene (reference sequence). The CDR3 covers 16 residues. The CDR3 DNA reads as TGCAGTGCGGGGGGGGGCTCGGTTGGCCCATCCTACGAGCAGTACTTC. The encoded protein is CSAGGGSVGPSYEQYF.

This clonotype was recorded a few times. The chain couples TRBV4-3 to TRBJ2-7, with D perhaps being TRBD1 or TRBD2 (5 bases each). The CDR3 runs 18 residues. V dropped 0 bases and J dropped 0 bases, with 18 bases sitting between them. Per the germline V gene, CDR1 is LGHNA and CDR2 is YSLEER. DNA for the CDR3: TGCGCCAGCAGCCAAGAAATGGCGGGTCCAGGGAGCTCCTACGAGCAGTACTTC. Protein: CASSQEMAGPGSSYEQYF.

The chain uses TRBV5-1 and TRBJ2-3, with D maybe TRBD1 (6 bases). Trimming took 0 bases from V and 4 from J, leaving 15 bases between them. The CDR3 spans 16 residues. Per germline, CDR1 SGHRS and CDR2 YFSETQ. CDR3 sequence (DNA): TGCGCCAGCAGCTTGGTGATAGCATACAGGGCAGATACGCAGTATTTT. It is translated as CASSLVIAYRADTQYF.

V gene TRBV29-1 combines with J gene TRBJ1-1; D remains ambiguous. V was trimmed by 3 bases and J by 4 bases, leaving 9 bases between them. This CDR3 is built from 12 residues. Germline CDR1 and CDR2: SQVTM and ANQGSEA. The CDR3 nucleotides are TGCAGCGTTGACCGAGGTACCACTGAAGCTTTCTTT. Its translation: CSVDRGTTEAFF.

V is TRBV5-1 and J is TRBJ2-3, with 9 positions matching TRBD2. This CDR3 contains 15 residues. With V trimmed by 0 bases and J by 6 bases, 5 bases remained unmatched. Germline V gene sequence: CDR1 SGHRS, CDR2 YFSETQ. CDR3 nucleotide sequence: TGCGCCAGCAGCTTGGACGGGACTAGCTTTGATACGCAGTATTTT. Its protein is CASSLDGTSFDTQYF.

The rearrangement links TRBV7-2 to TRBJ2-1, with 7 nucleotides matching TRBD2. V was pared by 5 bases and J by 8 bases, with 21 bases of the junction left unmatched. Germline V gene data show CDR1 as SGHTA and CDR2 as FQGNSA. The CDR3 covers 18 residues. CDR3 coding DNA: TGTGCCAGCAGCACCTCGGCCTGGGAGGGGCGGTTTCTCGATGAGCAGTTCTTC. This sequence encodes CASSTSAWEGRFLDEQFF. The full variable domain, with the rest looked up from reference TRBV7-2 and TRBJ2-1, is GAGVSQSPSNKVTEKGKDVELRCDPISGHTALYWYRQSLGQGLEFLIYFQGNSAPDKSGLPSDRFSAERTGGSVSTLTIQRTQQEDSAVYLCASSTSAWEGRFLDEQFFGPGTRLTVL.

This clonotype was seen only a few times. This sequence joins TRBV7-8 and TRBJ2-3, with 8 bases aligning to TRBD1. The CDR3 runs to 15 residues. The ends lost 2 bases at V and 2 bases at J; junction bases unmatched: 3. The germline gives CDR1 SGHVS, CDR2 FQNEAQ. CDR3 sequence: CASSLTGGYTDTQYF. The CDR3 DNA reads TGTGCCAGCAGCTTAACAGGGGGGTACACAGATACGCAGTATTTT.

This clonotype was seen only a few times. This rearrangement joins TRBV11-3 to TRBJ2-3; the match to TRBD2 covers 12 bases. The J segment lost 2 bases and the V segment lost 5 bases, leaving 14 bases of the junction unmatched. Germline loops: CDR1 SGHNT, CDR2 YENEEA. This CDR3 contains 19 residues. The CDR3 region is CASSPRRTSGRLNTDTQYF. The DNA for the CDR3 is TGTGCCAGCAGCCCGCGCCGAACTAGCGGGAGGTTAAACACAGATACGCAGTATTTT.

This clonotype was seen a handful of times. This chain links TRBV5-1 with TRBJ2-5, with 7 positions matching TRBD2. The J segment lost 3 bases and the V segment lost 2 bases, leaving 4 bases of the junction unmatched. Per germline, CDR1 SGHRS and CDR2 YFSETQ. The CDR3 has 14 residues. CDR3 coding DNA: TGCGCCAGCAGCTTTTTCAGCGGGGAAGAGACCCAGTACTTC. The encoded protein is CASSFFSGEETQYF.

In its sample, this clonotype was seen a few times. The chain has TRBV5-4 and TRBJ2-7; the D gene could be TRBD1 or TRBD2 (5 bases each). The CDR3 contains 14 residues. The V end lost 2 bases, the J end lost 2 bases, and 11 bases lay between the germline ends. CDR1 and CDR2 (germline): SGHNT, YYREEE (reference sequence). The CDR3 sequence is CASSLRGSTYEQYF. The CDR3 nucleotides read TGTGCCAGCAGCTTACGGGGCTCCACCTACGAGCAGTACTTC.

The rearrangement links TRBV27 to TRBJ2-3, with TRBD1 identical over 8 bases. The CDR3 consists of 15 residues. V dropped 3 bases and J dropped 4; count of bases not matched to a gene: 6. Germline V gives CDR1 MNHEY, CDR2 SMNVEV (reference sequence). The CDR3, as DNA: TGTGCCAGCAGTTTGGCAGGGGGCGACCCAGATACGCAGTATTTT. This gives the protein CASSLAGGDPDTQYF.

The DNA of the CDR3 is TGTGCCAGCAGTTTCGCGGGGAGCTCCTACAATGAGCAGTTCTTC. This gives the protein CASSFAGSSYNEQFF. The rearrangement uses TRBV12-3 or TRBV12-4 and TRBJ2-1; maybe TRBD2 (6 bases). Trimming took off 3 bases at V and 0 bases at J, with 9 bases between the two ends. CDR3 length equals 15 residues.

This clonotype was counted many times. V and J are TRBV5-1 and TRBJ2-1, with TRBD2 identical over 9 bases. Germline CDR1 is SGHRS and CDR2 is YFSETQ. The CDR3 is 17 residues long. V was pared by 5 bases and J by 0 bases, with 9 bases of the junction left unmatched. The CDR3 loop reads CASSREAGGPSYNEQFF. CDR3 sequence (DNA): TGCGCCAGCAGTCGAGAAGCGGGGGGCCCCTCCTACAATGAGCAGTTCTTC. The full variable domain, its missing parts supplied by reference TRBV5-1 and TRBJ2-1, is KAGVTQTPRYLIKTRGQQVTLSCSPISGHRSVSWYQQTPGQGLQFLFEYFSETQRNKGNFPGRFSGRQFSNSRSEMNVSTLELGDSALYLCASSREAGGPSYNEQFFGPGTRLTVL.

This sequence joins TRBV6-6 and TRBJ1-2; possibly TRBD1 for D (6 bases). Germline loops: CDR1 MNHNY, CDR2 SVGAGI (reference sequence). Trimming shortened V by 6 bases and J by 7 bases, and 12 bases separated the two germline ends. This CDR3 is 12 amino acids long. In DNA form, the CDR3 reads TGTGCCAGCAGAACAGGGTTAGGTGGCTACACCTTC. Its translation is CASRTGLGGYTF.

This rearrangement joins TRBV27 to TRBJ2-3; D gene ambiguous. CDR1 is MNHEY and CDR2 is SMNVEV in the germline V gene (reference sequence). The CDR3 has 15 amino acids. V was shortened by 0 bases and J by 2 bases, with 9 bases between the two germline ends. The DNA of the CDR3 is TGTGCCAGCAGTTTATCTTTAGCCCACACAGATACGCAGTATTTT. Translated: CASSLSLAHTDTQYF.

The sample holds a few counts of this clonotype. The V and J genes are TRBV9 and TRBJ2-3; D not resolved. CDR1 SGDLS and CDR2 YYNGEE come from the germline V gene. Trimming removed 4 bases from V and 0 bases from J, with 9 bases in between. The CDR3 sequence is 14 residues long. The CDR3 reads CASSKATSTDTQYF. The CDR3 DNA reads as TGTGCCAGCAGCAAGGCGACTAGCACAGATACGCAGTATTTT.